The T cell receptor (beta chain) under discussion was sequenced for a study of blood T cells in healthy people across ages. Concerning this clonotype itself: Its antigen is undetermined.

The CDR3 is 18 amino acids. Germline V CDR1 and CDR2: MNHEY, SVGEGT. J lost 0 bases, V lost 7 bases, and 18 bases had no gene match. A second PCR of 7 to 11 cycles used a sample-barcoded 5' primer and a J-beta primer mix. TCRdb called the 5' RACE reads again in MiXCR, with one record for every CDR3 protein. The sample gives roughly 1,800,000 distinct CDR3 sequences, around half of which show up once; around 2.1% is in the top ten. Study results and limitations: Estimates drawn from one million T cells were deemed to understate diversity.

Specimen: blood. The clonotype comes from a woman aged 40 to 55 in good health. The chain recombines TRBV6-2 or TRBV6-3 with TRBJ2-7; TRBD1 matches at 7 bases. Here the CDR3 reads CASTSRSHTGVSSYEQYF. DNA for the CDR3: TGTGCCAGCACCTCCCGCAGCCACACAGGGGTCAGCTCCTACGAGCAGTACTTC.